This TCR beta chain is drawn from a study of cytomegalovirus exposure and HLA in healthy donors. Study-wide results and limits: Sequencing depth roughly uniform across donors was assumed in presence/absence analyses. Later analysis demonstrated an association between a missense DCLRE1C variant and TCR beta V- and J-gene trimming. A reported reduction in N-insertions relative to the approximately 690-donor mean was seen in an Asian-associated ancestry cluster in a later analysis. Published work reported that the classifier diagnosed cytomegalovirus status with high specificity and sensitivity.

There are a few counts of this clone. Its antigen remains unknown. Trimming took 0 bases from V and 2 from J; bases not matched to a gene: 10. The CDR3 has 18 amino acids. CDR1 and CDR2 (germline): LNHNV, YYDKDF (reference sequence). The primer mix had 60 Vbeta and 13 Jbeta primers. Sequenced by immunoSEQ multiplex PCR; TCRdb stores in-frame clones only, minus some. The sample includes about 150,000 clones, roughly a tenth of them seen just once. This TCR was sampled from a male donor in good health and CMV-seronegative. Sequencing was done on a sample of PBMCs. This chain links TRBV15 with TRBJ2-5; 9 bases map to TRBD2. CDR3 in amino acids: CATSRDGRLAGIQETQYF. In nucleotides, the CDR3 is TGTGCCACCAGCAGAGATGGAAGGCTAGCGGGGATTCAAGAGACCCAGTACTTC.